This T cell receptor beta chain came from a study of T cell repertoires in cytomegalovirus infection (dated by TCRdb to the late 2010s). About the study as a whole: Alongside well-studied HLA-B-restricted epitopes, the peptide stimulations were aimed at recently identified HLA-C-restricted CMV epitopes, whose presentation resists viral immunomodulation. The HLA type of each donor mattered for the analysis, because public TCR beta signatures pointed to carriage of CMV infection along with the matching HLA type. The full study reports these points: The ex vivo response was dominated by HLA-C-restricted CMV-specific TCR beta clonotypes, which also provided the single most frequent clonotype in two of eight donors. In both this cohort and an independent roughly 400-donor cohort, the cumulative frequency of public TCR beta family members distinguished carriers of CMV infection plus the relevant HLA type.

V is clipped by 6 bases and J by 5 bases, and the sequence between their germline boundaries is 10 bases long. Taken from cysteine to phenylalanine, the CDR3 has 13 residues. Only the CDR3 region is kept as DNA, spanning 39 bases read in frame from base 1. Based on the germline V gene, the CDR1 and CDR2 sequences are SGHTA and FQGTGA. The reads were generated on an Illumina HiSeq 1500. TCRdb passed the public sequencing reads through fastp at Q25 and MiXCR, retaining productive beta sequences. Records with the same CDR3 protein are collapsed into one entry carrying the most frequent genes and DNA. The sample has 900,000 to 950,000 distinct CDR3 sequences on record, about a third of them singletons. The ten most abundant clones make up about an eighth of the sample. The label giving this sample's treatment or condition can be read as: in vitro stimulation with specific CMV peptide epitopes to enrich CMV-specific T cells.

This clonotype was counted only a few times. The antigen it binds to is not known. No base quality information exists; no much larger clone differs at one position. This clonotype was sampled from a human donor in good health (CMV status not recorded). Some clones in this sample may be carry-over from other donors' samples. The starting material was cultured CD8+ T cells from PBMCs, obtained from culture after CMV antigen stimulation. The V and J segments used are TRBV7-3 and TRBJ2-2; D gene: possibly TRBD2, on 5 matching bases. The CDR3 region reads CASRGPGTGELFF. The base sequence is TGTGCCAGCAGAGGGCCGGGAACCGGGGAGCTGTTTTTT.